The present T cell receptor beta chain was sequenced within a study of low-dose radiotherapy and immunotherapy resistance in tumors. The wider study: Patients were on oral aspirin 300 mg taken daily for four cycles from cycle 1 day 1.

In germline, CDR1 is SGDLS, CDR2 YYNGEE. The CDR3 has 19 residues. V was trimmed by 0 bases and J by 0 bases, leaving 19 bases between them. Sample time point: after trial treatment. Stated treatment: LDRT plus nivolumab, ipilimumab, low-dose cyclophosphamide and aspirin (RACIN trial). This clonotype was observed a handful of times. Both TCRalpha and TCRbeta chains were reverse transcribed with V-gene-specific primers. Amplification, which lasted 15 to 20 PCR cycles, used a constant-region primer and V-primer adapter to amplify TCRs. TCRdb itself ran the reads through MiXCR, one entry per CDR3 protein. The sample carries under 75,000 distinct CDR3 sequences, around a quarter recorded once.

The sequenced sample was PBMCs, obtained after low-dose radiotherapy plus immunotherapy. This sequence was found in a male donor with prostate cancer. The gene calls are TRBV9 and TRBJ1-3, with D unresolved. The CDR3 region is CASSVGSGGQVDSGNTIYF. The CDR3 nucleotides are TGTGCCAGCAGCGTAGGTTCGGGAGGGCAGGTCGACTCTGGAAACACCATATATTTT. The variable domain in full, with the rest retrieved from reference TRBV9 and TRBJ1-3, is DSGVTQTPKHLITATGQRVTLRCSPRSGDLSVYWYQQSLDQGLQFLIQYYNGEERAKGNILERFSAQQFPDLHSELNLSSLELGDSALYFCASSVGSGGQVDSGNTIYFGEGSWLTVV.